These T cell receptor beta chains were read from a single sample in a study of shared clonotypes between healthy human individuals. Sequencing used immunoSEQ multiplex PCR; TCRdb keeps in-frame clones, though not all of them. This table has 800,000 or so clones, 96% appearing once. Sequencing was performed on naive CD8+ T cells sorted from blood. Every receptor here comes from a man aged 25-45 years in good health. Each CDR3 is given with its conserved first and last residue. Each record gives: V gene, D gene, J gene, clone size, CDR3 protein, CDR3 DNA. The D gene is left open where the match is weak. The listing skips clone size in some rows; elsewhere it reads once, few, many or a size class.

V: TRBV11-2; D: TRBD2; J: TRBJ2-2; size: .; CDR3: CASREGPNTGELFF; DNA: TGTGCCAGTAGGGAGGGACCGAACACCGGGGAGCTGTTTTTT
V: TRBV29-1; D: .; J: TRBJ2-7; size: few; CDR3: CSVEATYGLQYF; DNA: TGCAGCGTTGAAGCGACCTACGGTTTGCAGTACTTC
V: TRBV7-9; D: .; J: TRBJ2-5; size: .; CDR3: CASSPPDLNQETQYF; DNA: TGTGCCAGCAGCCCCCCCGACCTGAACCAAGAGACCCAGTACTTC
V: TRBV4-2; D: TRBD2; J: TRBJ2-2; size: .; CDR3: CASSPRLAGGPNTGELFF; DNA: TGTGCCAGCAGCCCCCGACTAGCGGGAGGGCCCAACACCGGGGAGCTGTTTTTT
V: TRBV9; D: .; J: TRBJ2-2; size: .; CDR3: CASSVEIHGAGELFF; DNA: TGTGCCAGCAGCGTAGAAATCCACGGGGCCGGGGAGCTGTTTTTT
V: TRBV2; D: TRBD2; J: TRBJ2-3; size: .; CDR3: CASSEVAGSTDTQYF; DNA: TGTGCCAGCAGTGAGGTAGCGGGGAGCACAGATACGCAGTATTTT
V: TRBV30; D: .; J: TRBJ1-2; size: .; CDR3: CARLTGRGYTF; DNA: TGTGCCCGCCTCACCGGGAGGGGCTACACCTTC
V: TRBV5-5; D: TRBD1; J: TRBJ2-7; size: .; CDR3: CASSSPRQGSTYEQYF; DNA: TGTGCCAGCAGCTCCCCTCGACAGGGGTCCACCTACGAGCAGTACTTC
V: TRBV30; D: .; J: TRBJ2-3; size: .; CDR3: CAWMLAADTQYF; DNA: TGTGCCTGGATGCTAGCAGCAGATACGCAGTATTTT
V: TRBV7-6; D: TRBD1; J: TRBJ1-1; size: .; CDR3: CASSLARQGLNTEAFF; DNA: TGTGCCAGCAGCTTAGCCAGACAGGGGCTGAACACTGAAGCTTTCTTT
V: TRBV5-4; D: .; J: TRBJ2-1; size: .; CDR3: CASSFGGGTNRVVFF; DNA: .
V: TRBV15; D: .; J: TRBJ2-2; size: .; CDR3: CATSRDGSFGTGELFF; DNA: TGTGCCACCAGCAGAGATGGTAGCTTTGGCACCGGGGAGCTGTTTTTT